These 7 T cell receptor beta chains were all obtained from the same sample, sequenced in a study of blood T cell repertoires in COVID-19. Using immunoSEQ multiplex PCR, the repertoire was profiled, and TCRdb retains in-frame clones only, with some absent. In the table there are 30,000 to 40,000 clones, approximately 84% of which are singletons. Source material: peripheral blood. All receptors come from a human donor in a cohort sampled during active COVID-19.

This clone has only one observation. V usage is TRBV5-1 and J usage is TRBJ1-4, with TRBD1 identical over 10 bases. The germline V gene has CDR1 SGHRS and CDR2 YFSETQ. The CDR3 is 14 amino acids. J gave up 5 bases and V 4 bases, and 2 bases lay outside the gene matches. The CDR3 DNA follows: TGCGCCAGCAGCCGGGGACAGGGGAATGAAAAACTGTTTTTT. Its protein is CASSRGQGNEKLFF.

The V and J genes are TRBV3-1 (or the pseudogene TRBV3-2) and TRBJ2-5, with a tentative D call TRBD2 (6 bases). The CDR3 contains 13 residues. Trimming took 3 bases from V and 5 from J, leaving 10 bases between them. Per the germline V gene, CDR1 is LGHDT and CDR2 is YNNKEL (reference sequence). The CDR3 spells CASSQGAGETQYF. Here the CDR3 DNA reads TGTGCCAGCAGCCAGGGTGCGGGGGAGACCCAGTACTTC.

As concerns this clone: The sample has other DNA sequences that encode this CDR3 too. V is TRBV27 and J is TRBJ2-7; 11 bases align to TRBD1. This CDR3 spans 15 amino acids. Germline assignment: CDR1 MNHEY and CDR2 SMNVEV (reference sequence). The V segment lost 5 bases and the J segment 7 bases; nucleotides outside the gene matches: 10. The chain's CDR3 is CASSRRGQGAPEQYF. The CDR3 DNA reads as TGTGCCAGCAGTCGCCGAGGACAGGGGGCACCTGAGCAGTACTTC.

This chain joins TRBV5-6 and TRBJ2-3; 9 bases agree with TRBD2. V dropped 3 bases and J dropped 0; count of bases not matched to a gene: 8. This CDR3 is 17 amino acids long. Germline V CDR1 and CDR2: SGHDT, YYEEEE. The CDR3 here is CASSSLPGLASTDTQYF. The DNA for the CDR3 is TGTGCCAGCAGCTCCCTCCCCGGACTAGCGAGCACAGATACGCAGTATTTT.

This chain connects TRBV7-9 to TRBJ1-5, with D possibly matching TRBD1 (6 bases). CDR3 length equals 17 residues. Germline V lookup: CDR1 SEHNR, CDR2 FQNEAQ (reference sequence). The V end was cut by 1 base, the J end by 7 bases, with 20 bases between. The CDR3 DNA reads TGTGCCAGCAGCTTAGGGGCAGGGGAGAGTCTAAGCCAGCCCCAGCATTTT. It encodes CASSLGAGESLSQPQHF.

The genes are TRBV27 and TRBJ2-1; the D gene is possibly TRBD2 (7 bases). This CDR3 region has 15 residues. The germline V gene encodes CDR1 MNHEY and CDR2 SMNVEV (reference sequence). The V gene lost 6 bases and the J gene lost 5 bases, with 17 bases spanning the gap. The CDR3 loop reads CASRESGGHNNEQFF. The CDR3 region has the DNA TGTGCCAGCAGAGAGTCGGGGGGCCATAACAATGAGCAGTTCTTC.

This clone appeared a few times. This chain joins TRBV4-1 and TRBJ1-5; TRBD1 aligns across 8 bases. The length of the CDR3 is 16 residues. Germline lookup yields CDR1 MGHRA and CDR2 YSYEKL. V lost 3 bases and J lost 2; bases outside the gene matches: 6. CDR3 nucleotide sequence: TGCGCCAGCAGCCAGACCGGACAGGGCCGCAATCAGCCCCAGCATTTT. It codes for CASSQTGQGRNQPQHF.